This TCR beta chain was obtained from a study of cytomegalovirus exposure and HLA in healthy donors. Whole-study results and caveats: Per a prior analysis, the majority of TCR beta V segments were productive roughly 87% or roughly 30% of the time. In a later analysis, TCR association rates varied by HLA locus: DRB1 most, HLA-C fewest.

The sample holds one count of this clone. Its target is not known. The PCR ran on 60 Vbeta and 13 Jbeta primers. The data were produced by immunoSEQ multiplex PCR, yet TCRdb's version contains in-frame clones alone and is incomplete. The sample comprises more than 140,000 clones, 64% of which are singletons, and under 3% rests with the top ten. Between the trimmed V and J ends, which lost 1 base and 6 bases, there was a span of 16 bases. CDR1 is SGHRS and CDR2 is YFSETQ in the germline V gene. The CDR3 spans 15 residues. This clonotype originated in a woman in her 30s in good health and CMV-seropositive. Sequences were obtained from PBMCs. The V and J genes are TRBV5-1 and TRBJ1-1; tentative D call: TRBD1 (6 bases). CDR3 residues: CASSLIAGDLSEAFF. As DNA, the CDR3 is TGCGCCAGCAGCTTGATCGCAGGGGATCTGTCTGAAGCTTTCTTT.